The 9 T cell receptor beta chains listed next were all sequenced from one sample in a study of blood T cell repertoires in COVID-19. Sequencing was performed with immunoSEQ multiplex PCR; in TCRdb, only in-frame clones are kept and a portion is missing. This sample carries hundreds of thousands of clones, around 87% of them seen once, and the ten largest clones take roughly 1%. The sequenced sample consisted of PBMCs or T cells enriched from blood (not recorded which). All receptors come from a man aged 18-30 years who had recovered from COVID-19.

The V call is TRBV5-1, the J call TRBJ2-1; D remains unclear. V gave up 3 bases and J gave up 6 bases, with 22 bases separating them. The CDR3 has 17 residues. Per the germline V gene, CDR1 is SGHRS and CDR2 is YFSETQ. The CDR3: CASSSLPWSPMGNEQFF. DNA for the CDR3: TGCGCCAGCAGCTCACTACCTTGGTCCCCCATGGGCAATGAGCAGTTCTTC.

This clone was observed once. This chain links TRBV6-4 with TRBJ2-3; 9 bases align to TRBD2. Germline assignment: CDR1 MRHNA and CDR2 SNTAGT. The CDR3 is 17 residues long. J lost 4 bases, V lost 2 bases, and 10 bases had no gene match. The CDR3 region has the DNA TGTGCCAGCAGTGACGGGATCGGCGGGAGGGCCCCAGATACGCAGTATTTT. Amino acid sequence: CASSDGIGGRAPDTQYF.

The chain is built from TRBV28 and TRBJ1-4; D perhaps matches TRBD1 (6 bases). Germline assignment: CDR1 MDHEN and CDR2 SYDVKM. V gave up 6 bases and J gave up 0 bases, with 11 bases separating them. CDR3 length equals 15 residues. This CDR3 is CASRRRTATNEKLFF. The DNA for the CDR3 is TGTGCCAGCAGAAGACGGACAGCAACTAATGAAAAACTGTTTTTT.

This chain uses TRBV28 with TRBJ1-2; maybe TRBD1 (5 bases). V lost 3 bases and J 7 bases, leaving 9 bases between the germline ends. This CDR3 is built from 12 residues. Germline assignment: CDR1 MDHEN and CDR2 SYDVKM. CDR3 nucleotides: TGTGCCAGCAGTTTTCGGGACTTTGGCTACACCTTC. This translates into CASSFRDFGYTF.

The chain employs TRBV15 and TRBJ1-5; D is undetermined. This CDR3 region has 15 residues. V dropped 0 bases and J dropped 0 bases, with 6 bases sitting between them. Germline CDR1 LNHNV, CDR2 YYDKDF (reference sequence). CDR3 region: CATSRDGLSNQPQHF. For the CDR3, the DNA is TGTGCCACCAGCAGAGATGGACTTAGCAATCAGCCCCAGCATTTT.

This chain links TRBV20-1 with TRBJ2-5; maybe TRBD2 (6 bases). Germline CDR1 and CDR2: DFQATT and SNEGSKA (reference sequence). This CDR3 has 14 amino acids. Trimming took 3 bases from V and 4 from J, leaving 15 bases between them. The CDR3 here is CSASLTLGGETQYF. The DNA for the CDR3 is TGCAGTGCTAGTCTGACACTCGGGGGAGAGACCCAGTACTTC.

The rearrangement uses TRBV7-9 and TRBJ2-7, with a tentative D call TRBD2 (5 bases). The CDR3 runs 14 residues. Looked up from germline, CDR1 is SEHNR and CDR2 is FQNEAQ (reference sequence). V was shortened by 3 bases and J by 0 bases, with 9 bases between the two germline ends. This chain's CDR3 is CASSLDLRSYEQYF. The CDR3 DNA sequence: TGTGCCAGCAGCTTGGACTTACGCTCCTACGAGCAGTACTTC. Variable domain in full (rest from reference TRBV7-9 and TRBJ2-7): DTGVSQNPRHKITKRGQNVTFRCDPISEHNRLYWYRQTLGQGPEFLTYFQNEAQLEKSRLLSDRFSAERPKGSFSTLEIQRTEQGDSAMYLCASSLDLRSYEQYFGPGTRLTVT.

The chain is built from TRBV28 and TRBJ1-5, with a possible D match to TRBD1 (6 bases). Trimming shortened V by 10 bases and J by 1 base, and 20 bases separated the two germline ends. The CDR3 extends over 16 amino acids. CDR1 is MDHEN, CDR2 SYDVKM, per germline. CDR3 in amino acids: CATQSNRVRSNQPQHF. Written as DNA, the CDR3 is TGTGCCACCCAATCGAACAGGGTAAGGAGCAATCAGCCCCAGCATTTT.

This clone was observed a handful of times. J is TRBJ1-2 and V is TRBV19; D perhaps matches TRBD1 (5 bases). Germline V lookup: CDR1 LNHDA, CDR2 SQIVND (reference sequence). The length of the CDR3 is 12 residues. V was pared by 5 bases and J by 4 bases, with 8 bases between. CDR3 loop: CASSPGVYGYTF. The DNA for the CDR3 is TGTGCCAGTAGTCCGGGGGTCTATGGCTACACCTTC.